The 12 T cell receptor beta chains below all came from one sample that was sequenced in a study of blood T cells in healthy people across ages. Primers used in a second PCR of roughly 7 to 12 cycles were a sample-barcoded 5' primer and a J-beta primer mix. TCRdb processed the 5' RACE reads anew with MiXCR; each CDR3 protein has one entry. The sample lists about 640,000 distinct CDR3 sequences, about 30% occurring once. The sequenced material came from blood. The receptor set was obtained from a woman of 80 years or more in good health.

This clonotype was seen ten or more times. The chain joins TRBV6-2 or TRBV6-3 to TRBJ2-1, with 11 bases identical to TRBD2. From germline, CDR1 is MNHEY and CDR2 SVGEGT. Trimming at V came to 6 bases and at J to 7 bases, leaving 8 bases not matched to a gene. The CDR3 sequence is 15 residues long. The CDR3 spells CASRNSGGASNEQFF. Here the CDR3 DNA reads TGTGCCAGCAGGAATAGCGGGGGGGCCTCGAATGAGCAGTTCTTC.

This clonotype was seen many times. This sequence joins TRBV10-3 and TRBJ1-5, with 8 bases fitting TRBD1. The CDR3 runs to 15 residues. J lost 5 bases, V lost 6 bases, and 9 bases had no gene match. The germline gives CDR1 ENHRY, CDR2 SYGVKD. Here the CDR3 DNA reads TGTGCCATCAGGACCAACCCGGGACAGGATCAGCCCCAGCATTTT. Translated: CAIRTNPGQDQPQHF.

Turning to this clonotype: The junction differs from germline at one of its ends, possibly a read error. The chain's CDR3 is CASSLDSASGNIHYF. The CDR3 DNA reads TGTGCCAGCAGCTTAGATTCCGCCAGTGGAAACATTCACTACTTC. This chain joins TRBV11-2 and TRBJ2-4; D unresolved. The CDR3 has 15 amino acids. In germline, CDR1 is SGHAT, CDR2 FQNNGV.

This clonotype was recorded a few times. V is TRBV4-1 and J is TRBJ2-7, with no clear D. The CDR3 consists of 12 residues. Germline loops: CDR1 MGHRA, CDR2 YSYEKL. The germline V and J ends were trimmed by 1 base and 8 bases, with 9 bases remaining between them. CDR3 residues: CASSQGTRQQYF. CDR3 DNA: TGCGCCAGCAGCCAAGGAACCCGCCAGCAGTACTTC.

Points on this clonotype: This may come from a read error, since a much larger clone is one base off. The gene calls are TRBV3-1 and TRBJ1-2, with TRBD1 as a possible D gene (5 bases). From germline, CDR1 is LGHDT and CDR2 YNNKEL (reference sequence). The CDR3 has 16 amino acids. CDR3 in amino acids: CASSQEGREAYYGCTF. The CDR3 nucleotides read TGTGCCAGCAGCCAAGAAGGCAGGGAGGCATACTATGGCTGCACCTTC.

This clonotype was detected ten times or more. The chain recombines TRBV25-1 with TRBJ2-1; the D is unclear. Between the trimmed V and J ends, which lost 6 bases and 8 bases, there was a span of 14 bases. Germline V gene sequence: CDR1 MGHDK, CDR2 SYGVNS. The CDR3 spans 13 residues. The CDR3 protein is CASSRRESDEQFF. The CDR3 DNA reads TGTGCCAGCAGCCGAAGGGAATCCGATGAGCAGTTCTTC. Together with reference TRBV25-1 and TRBJ2-1, the CDR3 gives the full variable domain: EADIYQTPRYLVIGTGKKITLECSQTMGHDKMYWYQQDPGMELHLIHYSYGVNSTEKGDLSSESTVSRIRTEHFPLTLESARPSHTSQYLCASSRRESDEQFFGPGTRLTVL.

This clonotype has a handful of counts. The V and J genes are TRBV29-1 and TRBJ1-1; D uncertain. The CDR3 contains 13 residues. The V and J ends lost 2 bases and 5 bases respectively, with 12 bases between them. Germline CDR1 reads SQVTM; CDR2 reads ANQGSEA. The CDR3 nucleotides read TGCAGCGTTGAACCCCGGGAGTTGACTGAAGCTTTCTTT. As protein: CSVEPRELTEAFF.

This clonotype was observed at least ten times. The V and J genes are TRBV5-1 and TRBJ1-6; TRBD1 is a possible D gene (5 bases). V was cut by 4 bases and J by 5 bases, with 16 bases left in between. CDR1 and CDR2 (germline): SGHRS, YFSETQ. The CDR3 has 16 amino acids. The CDR3 loop is CASSNTGLGNNSPLHF. In DNA form, the CDR3 reads TGCGCCAGCAGCAATACAGGACTGGGGAATAATTCACCCCTCCACTTT.

This chain joins TRBV24-1 and TRBJ2-5; 9 positions agree with TRBD2. This CDR3 contains 15 residues. Germline lookup yields CDR1 KGHDR and CDR2 SFDVKD. J gave up 5 bases and V 3 bases, and 6 bases lay outside the gene matches. In DNA, the CDR3 is TGTGCCACCAGTGATGGCGGGGGGGCCCTGGAGACCCAGTACTTC. Residues: CATSDGGGALETQYF.

In regard to this clonotype: This clone may be a read error of a much larger clone one base away. The chain couples TRBV3-1 to TRBJ2-5, with TRBD1 matching 9 bases. CDR3 length: 15 residues. Germline V lookup: CDR1 LGHDT, CDR2 YNNKEL (reference sequence). V dropped 4 bases and J dropped 11; count of bases not matched to a gene: 14. The CDR3 loop reads CASSPTGQGVLGQYF. The DNA of the CDR3 is TGTGCCAGCAGCCCCACGGGACAGGGCGTCTTGGGGCAGTACTTC.

The rearrangement joins TRBV12-3 or TRBV12-4 to TRBJ2-1, with D maybe TRBD2 (7 bases). The J call is uncertain, as TRBJ2-7 better fits the DNA end. This CDR3 has 15 amino acids. CDR3 sequence (DNA): TGTGCCAGCAGTTTGGCGGGGGCACCCAACAATGAGCAGTACTTC. Its protein product is CASSLAGAPNNEQYF.

This clonotype was picked up a small number of times. Being one base from a much bigger clone, this may be a read error. The chain carries TRBV9 and TRBJ2-7; D is possibly TRBD2 (6 bases). V lost 4 bases, J lost 2 bases, and 13 bases lay in between. The length of the CDR3 is 14 residues. CDR1 SGDLS and CDR2 YYNGEE come from the germline V gene. CDR3 residues: CASSRGDCTYEQYF. Here the CDR3 DNA reads TGTGCCAGCAGCAGAGGGGACTGTACCTACGAGCAGTACTTC.